Following are 30 T cell receptor beta chains from one sample sequenced in a study of cytomegalovirus exposure and HLA in healthy donors. This PCR relied on a set of 60 Vbeta primers and 13 Jbeta primers. Some clones are missing from TCRdb's copy, which holds only in-frame ones; the method was immunoSEQ multiplex PCR. The data show about 110,000 clones, with around 80% seen just once and less than 2.5% held by the top ten. Sequencing used PBMCs. Every receptor here comes from a man between 25 and 39 years old in good health and CMV-seronegative.

V and J are TRBV5-8 and TRBJ1-1; D may be TRBD1 (6 bases). The V end lost 4 bases, the J end lost 0 bases, and 13 bases lay between the germline ends. The CDR3 runs 15 residues. Germline-derived CDR1 and CDR2 are SGHTS and YDEGEE. The CDR3 here is CASSPQQGLNTEAFF. The CDR3 DNA follows: TGTGCCAGCAGCCCACAACAGGGATTGAACACTGAAGCTTTCTTT.

This sequence joins TRBV5-1 and TRBJ2-3; 7 bases are a match to TRBD2. CDR1 SGHRS and CDR2 YFSETQ come from the germline V gene. The CDR3 spans 15 residues. The J segment lost 3 bases and the V segment lost 1 base, leaving 5 bases of the junction unmatched. The CDR3 nucleotides are TGCGCCAGCAGCTTGAGCGGGATGGAAACAGATACGCAGTATTTT. Translation gives CASSLSGMETDTQYF.

The chain uses TRBV10-2 and TRBJ2-1; 7 bases fit TRBD2. Germline lookup yields CDR1 WSHSY and CDR2 SAAADI. V lost 5 bases, J lost 2 bases, and 6 bases stayed unmatched. The CDR3 has 15 amino acids. For the CDR3, the DNA is TGCGCCAGCAGTTTAGCTGGGGGGGCCTACAATGAGCAGTTCTTC. Translated, it gives CASSLAGGAYNEQFF.

The V gene is TRBV6-5, the J gene TRBJ2-5, with no clear D. Germline CDR1 and CDR2: MNHEY and SVGAGI. This CDR3 is 13 amino acids long. With 4 bases removed from V and 4 bases from J, the gap between germline ends came to 10 bases. The CDR3 DNA follows: TGTGCCAGCAGTTCCGGGTGGCGAGAGACCCAGTACTTC. The encoded protein is CASSSGWRETQYF.

The chain employs TRBV5-1 and TRBJ2-7, with D perhaps TRBD2 (6 bases). Germline loops: CDR1 SGHRS, CDR2 YFSETQ. V was shortened by 5 bases and J by 2 bases, with 14 bases between the two germline ends. The CDR3 extends over 14 amino acids. The CDR3 loop is CASSRGLGTYEQYF. For the CDR3, the DNA is TGCGCCAGCAGTAGGGGACTGGGGACCTACGAGCAGTACTTC.

This chain uses TRBV30 with TRBJ2-3, with 8 bases matching TRBD2. V shed 4 bases and J 2 bases; nucleotides not matched to a gene: 5. Germline V gene data show CDR1 as GTSNPN and CDR2 as SVGIG (reference sequence). CDR3 length: 14 amino acids. The CDR3 here is CAWTGGGYTDTQYF. The CDR3 bases are TGTGCCTGGACTGGCGGGGGGTACACAGATACGCAGTATTTT. Using reference TRBV30 and TRBJ2-3 for the parts outside the CDR3, the full variable domain is SQTIHQWPATLVQPVGSPLSLECTVEGTSNPNLYWYRQAAGRGLQLLFYSVGIGQISSEVPQNLSASRPQDRQFILSSKKLLLSDSGFYLCAWTGGGYTDTQYFGPGTRLTVL.

The table lists this clone with a few counts. V and J are TRBV7-9 and TRBJ2-4; D perhaps matches TRBD2 (5 bases). The germline gives CDR1 SEHNR, CDR2 FQNEAQ (reference sequence). V shed 8 bases and J shed 7 bases, with 15 bases lying between them. The CDR3 has 13 amino acids. The CDR3 spells CASEAPGENIQYF. CDR3 in DNA: TGTGCCAGCGAAGCCCCCGGGGAGAACATTCAGTACTTC.

Worth noting for this clone: A junction boundary mismatches the germline segment, possibly from a read error. CDR3 DNA: TGCGCCAGCAGCCCCCTTGTACACCCCCGGAGGGATTTT. Amino acid sequence: CASSPLVHPRRDF. The V gene is TRBV4-1, the J gene TRBJ2-3, with D possibly being TRBD2 (6 bases). The CDR3 runs to 13 residues. The germline CDR1 and CDR2 sequences are MGHRA and YSYEKL.

This sequence joins TRBV5-4 and TRBJ2-7; D is unresolved. CDR1 and CDR2 (germline): SGHNT, YYREEE (reference sequence). This CDR3 is 15 amino acids long. V was shortened by 0 bases and J by 0 bases, with 10 bases between the two germline ends. This CDR3 is CASSLAASGSYEQYF. The CDR3, as DNA: TGTGCCAGCAGCTTGGCCGCATCAGGCTCCTACGAGCAGTACTTC.

The CDR3 DNA reads TGTGCCAGCAGCCAAGACCCCACAGGGGAGGCGCAGTATTTT. This codes for CASSQDPTGEAQYF. This sequence joins TRBV4-2 and TRBJ2-3; perhaps TRBD1 as D (7 bases). V gave up 0 bases and J gave up 10 bases, with 14 bases separating them. The CDR3 has 14 residues. The germline V gene encodes CDR1 LGHNA and CDR2 YNFKEQ.

The chain recombines TRBV2 with TRBJ2-1; D not resolved. This CDR3 comprises 11 residues. Germline values: CDR1 SNHLY, CDR2 FYNNEI. Trimming left V 5 bases short and J 10 bases short, with 9 bases between. CDR3 DNA: TGTGCCAGCAGTAGCGAAGGCGAGCAGTTCTTC. It translates to CASSSEGEQFF. The full variable domain, completed using reference TRBV2 and TRBJ2-1, is EPEVTQTPSHQVTQMGQEVILRCVPISNHLYFYWYRQILGQKVEFLVSFYNNEISEKSEIFDDQFSVERPDGSNFTLKIRSTKLEDSAMYFCASSSEGEQFFGPGTRLTVL.

The table lists this clone with a few counts. The gene calls are TRBV19 and TRBJ1-5; no firm D call. The CDR3 has 14 residues. With 3 bases removed from V and 5 bases from J, the gap between germline ends came to 11 bases. Germline loops: CDR1 LNHDA, CDR2 SQIVND (reference sequence). Here the CDR3 DNA reads TGTGCCAGTAGTATCGGCGGGCATGATCAGCCCCAGCATTTT. The encoded protein is CASSIGGHDQPQHF.

Only one count was recorded for this clone. This rearrangement joins TRBV5-6 to TRBJ2-5; no firm D call. CDR1 is SGHDT and CDR2 is YYEEEE in the germline V gene. The CDR3 contains 15 residues. Between the trimmed V and J ends, which lost 4 bases and 0 bases, there was a span of 13 bases. CDR3 amino acids: CASSRLPSNQETQYF. CDR3 nucleotide sequence: TGTGCCAGCAGCCGACTCCCTAGTAACCAAGAGACCCAGTACTTC.

The chain combines TRBV2 with TRBJ2-1; 11 bases line up with TRBD1. From germline, CDR1 is SNHLY and CDR2 FYNNEI. The CDR3 covers 17 residues. V shed 6 bases and J 7 bases; nucleotides not matched to a gene: 14. DNA for the CDR3: TGTGCCAGCAGCGATGGGGAGGGACAGGGGGTTCGAAATGAGCAGTTCTTC. Its protein is CASSDGEGQGVRNEQFF.

DNA of the CDR3: TGCGCCAGCAGCTTGGATGGTACTAGCGGTTACAATGAGCAGTTCTTC. Translated, it gives CASSLDGTSGYNEQFF. The gene calls are TRBV5-1 and TRBJ2-1, with 8 bases matching TRBD2. Germline CDR1 is SGHRS and CDR2 is YFSETQ. V was clipped by 0 bases and J by 4 bases; unmatched bases: 6. The CDR3 extends over 16 amino acids.

The CDR3 sequence is CASTYSNQPQHF. The CDR3 DNA reads as TGTGCCAGCACCTATAGCAATCAGCCCCAGCATTTT. This rearrangement joins TRBV28 to TRBJ1-5; D not resolved. Germline CDR1 is MDHEN and CDR2 is SYDVKM. The ends were cut back, 7 bases at V and 0 bases at J, with 4 bases in the middle. This CDR3 contains 12 residues.

The chain joins TRBV11-3 to TRBJ2-2; D is undetermined. The CDR3 sequence is 14 residues long. V dropped 3 bases and J dropped 4 bases, with 9 bases sitting between them. From germline, CDR1 is SGHNT and CDR2 YENEEA. CDR3 region: CASSLGRSTGELFF. DNA for the CDR3: TGTGCCAGCAGCTTGGGCAGATCCACCGGGGAGCTGTTTTTT.

This chain joins TRBV9 and TRBJ2-5; D is possibly TRBD2 (5 bases). Looked up from germline, CDR1 is SGDLS and CDR2 is YYNGEE. CDR3 length equals 14 residues. V lost 2 bases to trimming and J lost 5 bases, with 13 bases between them. The CDR3 region is CASSVGVLRETQYF. The CDR3 DNA sequence: TGTGCCAGCAGCGTCGGGGTTTTGCGGGAGACCCAGTACTTC.

The chain joins TRBV7-7 to TRBJ2-1, with 11 bases fitting TRBD1. CDR1 is SSHAT and CDR2 is FNYEAQ in the germline V gene (reference sequence). This CDR3 is 16 amino acids long. The junction had 7 bases not matched to a gene; V was cut back by 6 bases and J by 3 bases. CDR3 region: CASSPGTGGDYNEQFF. The CDR3 DNA reads TGTGCCAGCAGTCCAGGGACAGGGGGAGACTACAATGAGCAGTTCTTC.

CDR3 sequence: CASSSGGETQYF. DNA for the CDR3: TGTGCCAGCAGTTCTGGGGGGGAGACCCAGTACTTC. V is TRBV6-5 and J is TRBJ2-5; TRBD2 is a possible D gene (6 bases). Trimming pared 4 bases from V and 5 bases from J, leaving 8 bases between. CDR3 size: 12 residues. CDR1 is MNHEY and CDR2 is SVGAGI in the germline V gene.

This clone has a handful of counts. The rearrangement uses TRBV9 and TRBJ2-1, with D unresolved. This CDR3 contains 13 residues. CDR1 and CDR2 (germline): SGDLS, YYNGEE. Deletions cut 3 bases from V and 0 bases from J, with 4 bases between. CDR3 nucleotide sequence: TGTGCCAGCAGCGCCCTCTCCTACAATGAGCAGTTCTTC. Residues: CASSALSYNEQFF.

V and J are TRBV7-2 and TRBJ1-4; D uncertain. Trimming took 5 bases from V and 7 from J, leaving 14 bases between them. Germline V gene lookup returns CDR1 SGHTA and CDR2 FQGNSA. The CDR3 totals 14 residues. The chain's CDR3 is CASSLGVRSEKLFF. The CDR3 DNA follows: TGTGCCAGCAGCCTCGGAGTTAGGAGTGAAAAACTGTTTTTT.

The genes are TRBV5-1 and TRBJ2-5, with D maybe TRBD1 (5 bases). Looked up from germline, CDR1 is SGHRS and CDR2 is YFSETQ. The CDR3 is made up of 14 amino acids. The V end was cut by 5 bases, the J end by 5 bases, with 16 bases between. The CDR3 loop is CASRLEAGRETQYF. In DNA form, the CDR3 reads TGCGCCAGCAGGTTAGAGGCAGGGCGGGAGACCCAGTACTTC.

V gene TRBV18 combines with J gene TRBJ1-1; D uncertain. The V and J ends lost 1 base and 0 bases respectively, with 15 bases between them. CDR1 and CDR2 from the germline V gene are KGHSH and LQKENI. The CDR3 spans 17 residues. The CDR3, as DNA: TGTGCCAGCTCACCACGTAGCCTGGAAAATATGAACACTGAAGCTTTCTTT. Protein: CASSPRSLENMNTEAFF.

This chain links TRBV30 with TRBJ1-1, with 8 bases that match TRBD1. The CDR3 consists of 15 residues. The ends lost 5 bases at V and 1 base at J; junction bases unmatched: 9. The germline V gene has CDR1 GTSNPN and CDR2 SVGIG (reference sequence). CDR3 residues: CAWLGAGTGNTEAFF. CDR3 bases: TGTGCCTGGCTAGGTGCCGGGACAGGGAACACTGAAGCTTTCTTT.

The rearrangement joins TRBV5-4 to TRBJ1-1; D possibly corresponds to TRBD1 (6 bases). V lost 1 base and J lost 2, with 9 bases in between. Germline values: CDR1 SGHNT, CDR2 YYREEE (reference sequence). The CDR3 runs 14 residues. The CDR3 is CASSLSRGNTEAFF. The CDR3 DNA reads as TGTGCCAGCAGCTTGTCCAGGGGAAACACTGAAGCTTTCTTT. Based on the CDR3 plus reference TRBV5-4 and TRBJ1-1, the full variable domain is ETGVTQSPTHLIKTRGQQVTLRCSSQSGHNTVSWYQQALGQGPQFIFQYYREEENGRGNFPPRFSGLQFPNYSSELNVNALELDDSALYLCASSLSRGNTEAFFGQGTRLTVV.

V usage is TRBV5-1 and J usage is TRBJ2-5, with TRBD2 matching 7 bases. This CDR3 has 14 residues. V shed 2 bases, J shed 5 bases, and the junction held 6 bases outside the gene matches. Germline CDR1 SGHRS, CDR2 YFSETQ. The CDR3 DNA reads TGCGCCAGCAGCTTCGGGGAGGGCCGTGAGACCCAGTACTTC. Translated, it gives CASSFGEGRETQYF.

This chain links TRBV7-2 with TRBJ2-5, with D perhaps TRBD1 (7 bases). Germline-derived CDR1 and CDR2 are SGHTA and FQGNSA. The V end lost 4 bases, the J end lost 5 bases, and 20 bases lay between the germline ends. The CDR3 runs to 16 residues. In DNA, the CDR3 is TGTGCCAGCAGCTCCCCTCAGGGGGGTCGGTTGGAGACCCAGTACTTC. Its translation is CASSSPQGGRLETQYF.

The rearrangement uses TRBV5-4 and TRBJ2-7, with D perhaps TRBD2 (7 bases). The CDR3 runs to 17 residues. V shed 0 bases and J shed 3 bases, with 19 bases lying between them. In germline, CDR1 is SGHNT, CDR2 YYREEE (reference sequence). CDR3 protein: CASSLGGGAGRNYEQYF. CDR3 nucleotides: TGTGCCAGCAGCTTGGGAGGGGGGGCAGGTAGAAACTACGAGCAGTACTTC. The full variable domain, its missing parts supplied by reference TRBV5-4 and TRBJ2-7, is ETGVTQSPTHLIKTRGQQVTLRCSSQSGHNTVSWYQQALGQGPQFIFQYYREEENGRGNFPPRFSGLQFPNYSSELNVNALELDDSALYLCASSLGGGAGRNYEQYFGPGTRLTVT.

This chain connects TRBV29-1 to TRBJ2-5, with 9 bases lining up with TRBD1. CDR1 SQVTM and CDR2 ANQGSEA come from the germline V gene. The CDR3 is 13 residues long. V lost 5 bases and J lost 2; bases outside the gene matches: 3. CDR3 nucleotides: TGCAGCGTTATGACAGGGGGGCAAGAGACCCAGTACTTC. Translated, it gives CSVMTGGQETQYF.